The entry that follows covers one T cell receptor beta chain sequence. The data were taken from a study of T cell changes during pregnancy in multiple sclerosis. Sequenced by immunoSEQ multiplex PCR; TCRdb stores in-frame clones only, minus some. This sample has 40,000 to 60,000 clones; more than 85% occur once, and the top ten carry approximately 2.9%. The material sequenced was CD8+ T cells from peripheral blood mononuclear cells, taken in the second trimester of pregnancy. The TCR sequence derives from a female donor with multiple sclerosis, enrolled in a pregnancy study.

CDR3 sequence (DNA): TGCGCCAGCAGCCCGACAGGGGGCGATGGCTACACCTTC. It translates to CASSPTGGDGYTF. This chain connects TRBV4-1 to TRBJ1-2, with TRBD1 matching 10 bases. Trimming cost V 4 bases and J 6 bases; bases outside gene matches: 2. The CDR3 loop spans 13 amino acids. Germline loops: CDR1 MGHRA, CDR2 YSYEKL.